The 29 T cell receptor beta chains below come from one sample, sequenced in a study of T cells in localized non-small cell lung cancer. Method: immunoSEQ multiplex PCR; TCRdb's copy keeps in-frame clones and lacks some. The repertoire holds around 78,000 clones, with around 84% as singletons. The specimen was peripheral blood, collected before any cancer treatment. The receptor source for this set is a female donor at least 60 years old with stage I lung adenocarcinoma.

The chain combines TRBV11-2 with TRBJ1-2; D might be TRBD1 (6 bases). This CDR3 contains 16 residues. The V end lost 5 bases, the J end lost 5 bases, and 21 bases lay between the germline ends. Germline V lookup: CDR1 SGHAT, CDR2 FQNNGV. CDR3 DNA sequence: TGTGCCAGCAGCCTGGGACAACGACCTATGGGATATGGCTACACCTTC. This translates into CASSLGQRPMGYGYTF.

V gene TRBV4-2 combines with J gene TRBJ2-5, with 11 bases fitting TRBD2. With 2 bases clipped from V and 0 bases from J, the junction kept 8 bases outside the gene matches. The CDR3 covers 18 residues. Germline V gene sequence: CDR1 LGHNA, CDR2 YNFKEQ. For the CDR3, the DNA is TGTGCCAGCAGCCAACCCGGACTAGCGGGTGCGAACCAAGAGACCCAGTACTTC. It yields the protein CASSQPGLAGANQETQYF.

A single count supports this clone. CDR3 residues: CASSQPGGGSEQYF. CDR3 nucleotides: TGCGCCAGCAGCCAACCCGGCGGGGGGAGCGAGCAGTACTTC. The genes are TRBV5-1 and TRBJ2-7, with 8 bases identical to TRBD2. Per germline, CDR1 SGHRS and CDR2 YFSETQ. Losses at the gene ends were 4 bases for V and 6 bases for J; bases not matched to a gene: 9. The CDR3 spans 14 residues.

This clone was seen a few times. This chain uses TRBV6-1 with TRBJ1-6; 8 nucleotides align to TRBD1. The ends lost 3 bases at V and 7 bases at J; junction bases unmatched: 5. The CDR3 has 15 amino acids. CDR1 and CDR2 from the germline V gene are MNHNS and SASEGT. The CDR3 here is CASSELGQVNSPLHF. The CDR3 bases are TGTGCCAGCAGTGAGCTGGGACAGGTCAATTCACCCCTCCACTTT.

The chain couples TRBV2 to TRBJ2-2; D remains ambiguous. CDR1 SNHLY and CDR2 FYNNEI come from the germline V gene. Deletions cut 6 bases from V and 4 bases from J, with 6 bases between. The CDR3 is made up of 12 amino acids. CDR3 in amino acids: CASRGRTGELFF. The CDR3 DNA sequence: TGTGCCAGCAGAGGCCGCACCGGGGAGCTGTTTTTT.

This CDR3 reads CATSPGADRNQPQHF. The CDR3 DNA follows: TGTGCCACCTCGCCAGGGGCCGATCGCAATCAGCCCCAGCATTTT. This rearrangement joins TRBV5-4 to TRBJ1-5, with D possibly matching TRBD1 (6 bases). This CDR3 comprises 15 residues. The germline V gene encodes CDR1 SGHNT and CDR2 YYREEE (reference sequence). V shed 9 bases and J shed 2 bases, with 18 bases lying between them.

This clone has just a few counts. This chain uses TRBV2 with TRBJ1-1; D unclear. CDR1 and CDR2 from the germline V gene are SNHLY and FYNNEI. Trimming took 5 bases from V and 5 from J, leaving 15 bases between them. The CDR3 consists of 14 residues. The DNA of the CDR3 is TGTGCCAGCAGTTACGACCCGAACGGGACTGAAGCTTTCTTT. Translating it yields CASSYDPNGTEAFF.

The genes are TRBV5-1 and TRBJ1-3; no clear D. The CDR3 sequence is 15 residues long. Trimming pared 2 bases from V and 3 bases from J, leaving 12 bases between. The germline CDR1 and CDR2 sequences are SGHRS and YFSETQ. CDR3 protein: CASSLNTGYGNTIYF. The CDR3 nucleotides read TGCGCCAGCAGCTTAAATACCGGGTATGGAAACACCATATATTTT.

This clone was seen a handful of times. This chain links TRBV29-1 with TRBJ1-1; D perhaps matches TRBD1 (5 bases). The CDR3 sequence is 14 residues long. V dropped 6 bases and J dropped 5 bases, with 19 bases sitting between them. Germline CDR1 and CDR2: SQVTM and ANQGSEA. CDR3 sequence (DNA): TGCAGCGTCGGAATCAGGGCGAGTGGGACTGAAGCTTTCTTT. This translates into CSVGIRASGTEAFF.

The chain joins TRBV9 to TRBJ1-1, with D uncertain. Germline loops: CDR1 SGDLS, CDR2 YYNGEE. This CDR3 comprises 14 residues. V gave up 4 bases and J gave up 0 bases, with 10 bases separating them. CDR3 sequence reads: CASSPRVLNTEAFF. As DNA, the CDR3 is TGTGCCAGCAGCCCTAGGGTATTGAACACTGAAGCTTTCTTT.

The rearrangement links TRBV6-1 to TRBJ1-2; 8 nucleotides agree with TRBD1. Germline assignment: CDR1 MNHNS and CDR2 SASEGT. V dropped 6 bases and J dropped 10; count of bases not matched to a gene: 4. The CDR3 spans 11 residues. CDR3 residues: CASRYRGNYTF. In DNA form, the CDR3 reads TGTGCCAGCAGATACAGGGGGAACTACACCTTC.

This clone was recorded a few times. The chain couples TRBV27 to TRBJ1-2; TRBD1 agrees at 10 bases. Germline trimming cut 3 bases from V and 4 bases from J; bases unmatched to any gene: 2. The CDR3 spans 14 residues. The germline V gene has CDR1 MNHEY and CDR2 SMNVEV (reference sequence). The CDR3 nucleotides read TGTGCCAGCAGTTTGACAGGGGGCGCCTATGGCTACACCTTC. Amino acid sequence: CASSLTGGAYGYTF.

The chain employs TRBV4-3 and TRBJ1-4; tentatively, D is TRBD1 (5 bases). V dropped 4 bases and J dropped 0 bases, with 9 bases sitting between them. The CDR3 has 15 amino acids. Germline V gives CDR1 LGHNA, CDR2 YSLEER. The CDR3 DNA follows: TGCGCCAGCAGCCTGACAGTTGCAACTAATGAAAAACTGTTTTTT. Residues: CASSLTVATNEKLFF.

The rearrangement links TRBV6-6 to TRBJ2-7; D is unresolved. This CDR3 comprises 12 residues. Trimming took 6 bases from V and 3 from J, leaving 9 bases between them. Germline V gene lookup returns CDR1 MNHNY and CDR2 SVGAGI (reference sequence). CDR3 in DNA: TGTGCCAGCAGCCTCAACGACTACGAGCAGTACTTC. The encoded protein is CASSLNDYEQYF.

The V gene is TRBV6-6, the J gene TRBJ2-1; D call uncertain. The CDR3 loop spans 11 amino acids. CDR1 is MNHNY, CDR2 SVGAGI, per germline (reference sequence). Trimming left V 4 bases short and J 6 bases short, with 4 bases between. DNA of the CDR3: TGTGCCAGCAGTTTTGGCAATGAGCAGTTCTTC. Its translation is CASSFGNEQFF.

V and J are TRBV5-4 and TRBJ2-3; tentatively, D is TRBD1 or TRBD2 (5 bases each). Trimming took 4 bases from V and 8 from J, leaving 11 bases between them. Germline-derived CDR1 and CDR2 are SGHNT and YYREEE (reference sequence). The CDR3 is 12 amino acids. Here the CDR3 DNA reads TGTGCCAGCAGCCGGACTGGGGGTACGCAGTATTTT. This encodes CASSRTGGTQYF.

This chain joins TRBV6-6 and TRBJ2-7; 7 bases line up with TRBD1. V was pared by 2 bases and J by 6 bases, with 4 bases of the junction left unmatched. Germline V gene lookup returns CDR1 MNHNY and CDR2 SVGAGI (reference sequence). The CDR3 has 13 residues. The CDR3 sequence is CASSYGTAIEQYF. The CDR3 DNA is TGTGCCAGCAGTTACGGGACAGCAATCGAGCAGTACTTC.

This clone has only one observation. The CDR3 is CASSSPTDTQYF. The CDR3 DNA reads TGCGCCAGCAGCTCCCCTACAGATACGCAGTATTTT. The V gene is TRBV5-1, the J gene TRBJ2-3; no firm D call. Germline assignment: CDR1 SGHRS and CDR2 YFSETQ. The CDR3 has 12 residues. The V gene lost 3 bases and the J gene lost 3 bases, with 5 bases spanning the gap.

This chain connects TRBV7-6 to TRBJ2-7; possibly TRBD1 for D (6 bases). The germline CDR1 and CDR2 sequences are SGHVS and FNYEAQ. Trimming stripped 4 bases from V and 4 bases from J, with 14 bases between. The CDR3 consists of 14 residues. The CDR3 loop is CASSSNRVNYEQYF. CDR3 coding DNA: TGTGCCAGCAGCTCCAACAGGGTTAATTACGAGCAGTACTTC.

V and J are TRBV11-2 and TRBJ2-7; D is possibly TRBD2 (6 bases). The V end was cut by 1 base, the J end by 5 bases, with 15 bases between. Per germline, CDR1 SGHAT and CDR2 FQNNGV. The CDR3 extends over 15 amino acids. The CDR3, as DNA: TGTGCCAGCAGCTTAGTCGCCGGAGGGCCCGACGAGCAGTACTTC. Translation gives CASSLVAGGPDEQYF.

This sequence joins TRBV6-1 and TRBJ1-2; 7 positions match TRBD1. The CDR3 contains 14 residues. Trimming at V came to 6 bases and at J to 4 bases, leaving 8 bases not matched to a gene. The germline V gene has CDR1 MNHNS and CDR2 SASEGT. The CDR3 protein is CASRKPGTAYGYTF. As DNA, the CDR3 is TGTGCCAGCAGAAAACCCGGGACAGCCTATGGCTACACCTTC.

The chain links TRBV7-2 to TRBJ2-7; maybe TRBD2 (7 bases). V lost 1 base to trimming and J lost 7 bases, with 11 bases between them. CDR1 and CDR2 from the germline V gene are SGHTA and FQGNSA. This CDR3 spans 13 amino acids. This CDR3 is CASSLVGGQEQYF. DNA for the CDR3: TGTGCCAGCAGCTTAGTCGGGGGGCAAGAGCAGTACTTC.

J is TRBJ2-7 and V is TRBV30; a weak D match, TRBD2 (7 bases). The CDR3 length is 15 residues. Trimming shortened V by 0 bases and J by 0 bases, and 12 bases separated the two germline ends. Germline V lookup: CDR1 GTSNPN, CDR2 SVGIG (reference sequence). The DNA for the CDR3 is TGTGCCTGGAGTGTACGGGGGGCCGGCTCCTACGAGCAGTACTTC. It translates to CAWSVRGAGSYEQYF.

This clone was seen only once. This chain joins TRBV7-3 and TRBJ2-1; TRBD2 matches 7 bases. Germline-derived CDR1 and CDR2 are SGHTA and FQGTGA. This CDR3 region has 12 residues. V gave up 5 bases and J gave up 8 bases; unmatched junction bases: 3. CDR3 in amino acids: CASSGLGDEQFF. DNA of the CDR3: TGTGCCAGCAGCGGACTAGGAGATGAGCAGTTCTTC.

The V call is TRBV2, the J call TRBJ2-1; perhaps TRBD2 as D (6 bases). This CDR3 has 14 residues. Trimming stripped 5 bases from V and 1 base from J, with 9 bases between. Germline CDR1 and CDR2: SNHLY and FYNNEI. The CDR3 region has the DNA TGTGCCAGCAGTTACGGGGGTTCCTACAATGAGCAGTTCTTC. Translation: CASSYGGSYNEQFF.

V usage is TRBV7-9 and J usage is TRBJ1-1; D unclear. Germline V gene lookup returns CDR1 SEHNR and CDR2 FQNEAQ (reference sequence). Trimming left V 1 base short and J 1 base short, with 7 bases between. This CDR3 has 14 amino acids. In DNA form, the CDR3 reads TGTGCCAGCAGCTTAGTGGCCTCGAACACTGAAGCTTTCTTT. It yields the protein CASSLVASNTEAFF.

V is TRBV5-1 and J is TRBJ2-5; the D is unclear. V was clipped by 4 bases and J by 0 bases, with 4 bases between them. Germline loops: CDR1 SGHRS, CDR2 YFSETQ. This CDR3 spans 12 amino acids. CDR3 DNA sequence: TGCGCCAGCAGCCCCGACCAAGAGACCCAGTACTTC. Translated, it gives CASSPDQETQYF.

The genes are TRBV2 and TRBJ1-4; D unclear. The CDR3 has 16 residues. The V gene's germline CDR1 is SNHLY and CDR2 FYNNEI. V shed 4 bases and J shed 7 bases, with 19 bases lying between them. CDR3 nucleotides: TGTGCCAGCAGTGTACGACCGCCCGCTTCGAGTGAAAAACTGTTTTTT. Translating it yields CASSVRPPASSEKLFF.

J is TRBJ2-2 and V is TRBV6-1, with 8 bases matching TRBD1. The V gene end was trimmed by 2 bases and the J gene end by 0 bases; junction bases not matched to a gene: 5. From germline, CDR1 is MNHNS and CDR2 SASEGT. CDR3 length: 17 residues. The chain's CDR3 is CASSEFPGGANTGELFF. The CDR3 DNA follows: TGTGCCAGCAGTGAATTTCCAGGGGGCGCGAACACCGGGGAGCTGTTTTTT.